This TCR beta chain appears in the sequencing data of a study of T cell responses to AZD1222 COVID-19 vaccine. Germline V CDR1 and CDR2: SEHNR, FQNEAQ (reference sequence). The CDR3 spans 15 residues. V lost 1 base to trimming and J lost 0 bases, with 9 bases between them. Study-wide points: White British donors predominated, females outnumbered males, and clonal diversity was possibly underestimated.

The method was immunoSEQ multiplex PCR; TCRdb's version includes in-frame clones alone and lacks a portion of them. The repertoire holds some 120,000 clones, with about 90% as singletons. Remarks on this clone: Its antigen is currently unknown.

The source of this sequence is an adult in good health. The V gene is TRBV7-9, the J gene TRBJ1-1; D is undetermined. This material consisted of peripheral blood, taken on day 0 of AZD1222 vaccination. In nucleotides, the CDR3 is TGTGCCAGCAGCTTAGATGCCAATATGAACACTGAAGCTTTCTTT. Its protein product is CASSLDANMNTEAFF.